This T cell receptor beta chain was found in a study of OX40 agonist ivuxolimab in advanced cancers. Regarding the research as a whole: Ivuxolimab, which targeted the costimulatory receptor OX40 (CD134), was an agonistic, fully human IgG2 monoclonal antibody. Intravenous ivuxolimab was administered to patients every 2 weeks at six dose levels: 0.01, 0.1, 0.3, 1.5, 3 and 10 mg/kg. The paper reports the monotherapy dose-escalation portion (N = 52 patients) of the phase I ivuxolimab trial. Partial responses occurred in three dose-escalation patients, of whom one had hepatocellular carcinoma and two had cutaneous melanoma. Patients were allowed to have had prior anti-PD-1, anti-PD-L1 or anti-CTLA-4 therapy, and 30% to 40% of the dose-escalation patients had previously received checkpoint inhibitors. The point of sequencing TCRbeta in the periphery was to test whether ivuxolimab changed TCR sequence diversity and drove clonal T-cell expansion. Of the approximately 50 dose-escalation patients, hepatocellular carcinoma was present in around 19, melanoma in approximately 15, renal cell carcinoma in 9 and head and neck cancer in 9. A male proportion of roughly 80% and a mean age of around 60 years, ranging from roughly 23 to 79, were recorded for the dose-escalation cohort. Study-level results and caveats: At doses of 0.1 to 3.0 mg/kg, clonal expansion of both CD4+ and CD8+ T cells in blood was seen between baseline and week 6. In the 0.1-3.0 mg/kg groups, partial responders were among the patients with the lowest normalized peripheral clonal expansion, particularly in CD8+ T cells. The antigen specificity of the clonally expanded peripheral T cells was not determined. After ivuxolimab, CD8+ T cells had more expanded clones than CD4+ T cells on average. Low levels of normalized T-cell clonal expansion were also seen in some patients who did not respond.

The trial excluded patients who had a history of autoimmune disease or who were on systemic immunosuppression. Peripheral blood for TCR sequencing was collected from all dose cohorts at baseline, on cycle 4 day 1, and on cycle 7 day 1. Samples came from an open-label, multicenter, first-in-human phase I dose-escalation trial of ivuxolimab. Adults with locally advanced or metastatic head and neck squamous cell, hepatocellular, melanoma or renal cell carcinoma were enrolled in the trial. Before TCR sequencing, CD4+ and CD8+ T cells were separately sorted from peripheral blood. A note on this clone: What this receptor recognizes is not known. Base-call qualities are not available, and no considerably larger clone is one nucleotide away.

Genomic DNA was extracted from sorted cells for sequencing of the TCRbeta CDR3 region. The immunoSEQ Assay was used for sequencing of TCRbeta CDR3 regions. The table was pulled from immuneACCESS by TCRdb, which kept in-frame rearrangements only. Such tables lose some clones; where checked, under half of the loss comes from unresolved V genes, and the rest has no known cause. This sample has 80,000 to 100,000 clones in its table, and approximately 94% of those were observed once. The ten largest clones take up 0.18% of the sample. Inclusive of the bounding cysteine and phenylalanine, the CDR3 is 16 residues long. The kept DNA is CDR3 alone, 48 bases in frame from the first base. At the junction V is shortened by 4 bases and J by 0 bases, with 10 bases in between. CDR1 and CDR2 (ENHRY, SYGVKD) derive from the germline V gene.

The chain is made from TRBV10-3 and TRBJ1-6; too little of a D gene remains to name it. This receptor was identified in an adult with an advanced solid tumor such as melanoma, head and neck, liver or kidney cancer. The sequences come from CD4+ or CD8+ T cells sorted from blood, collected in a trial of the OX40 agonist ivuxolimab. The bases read TGTGCCATCAGTGGGGCAGGATTCTCCTATAATTCACCCCTCCACTTT. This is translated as CAISGAGFSYNSPLHF.